Each of the 30 T cell receptor beta chains below was sequenced from the same sample in a study of cytomegalovirus exposure and HLA in healthy donors. A multiplex PCR was run with 60 Vbeta primers and 13 Jbeta primers. Sequencing was performed with immunoSEQ multiplex PCR; in TCRdb, only in-frame clones are kept and a portion is missing. The sample carries 210,000 or so clones, approximately 80% recorded once. Sequenced input: PBMCs. The receptor set was obtained from a girl aged 10 to 17 in good health and CMV-seronegative.

To note about this clone: The same CDR3 is also encoded by other DNA sequences in this sample. The rearrangement uses TRBV19 and TRBJ1-5; D not certain. Germline V lookup: CDR1 LNHDA, CDR2 SQIVND (reference sequence). This CDR3 spans 13 amino acids. Trimming shortened V by 1 base and J by 6 bases, and 7 bases separated the two germline ends. CDR3 sequence: CASSIGGGQPQHF. The CDR3 DNA is TGTGCCAGTAGTATAGGAGGAGGTCAGCCCCAGCATTTT.

The chain employs TRBV6-1 and TRBJ2-7, with 8 bases lining up with TRBD2. The trim removed 11 bases at V and 2 bases at J, leaving 11 bases unmatched. Germline values: CDR1 MNHNS, CDR2 SASEGT. The CDR3 covers 14 residues. CDR3 nucleotides: TGTGCCTCCGCTCAGCGGGAGTATACCTACGAGCAGTACTTC. This translates into CASAQREYTYEQYF.

The genes are TRBV5-5 and TRBJ1-2; tentatively, D is TRBD1 (6 bases). Trimming pared 2 bases from V and 8 bases from J, leaving 13 bases between. This CDR3 spans 13 amino acids. Per germline, CDR1 SGHKS and CDR2 YYEKEE (reference sequence). This chain's CDR3 is CASSFDRLVGYTF. The CDR3 nucleotides read TGTGCCAGCAGCTTTGACAGGTTGGTCGGCTACACCTTC.

The chain has TRBV18 and TRBJ1-3; a possible D gene is TRBD1 (5 bases). Germline lookup yields CDR1 KGHSH and CDR2 LQKENI. V was pared by 4 bases and J by 8 bases, with 12 bases between. This CDR3 has 13 residues. The CDR3 sequence is CASSQRGGDTIYF. The CDR3 DNA reads TGTGCCAGCTCACAACGCGGGGGTGACACCATATATTTT.

The chain links TRBV5-5 to TRBJ1-2; perhaps TRBD1 as D (5 bases). V gave up 0 bases and J gave up 6 bases, with 18 bases separating them. Germline lookup yields CDR1 SGHKS and CDR2 YYEKEE (reference sequence). The CDR3 is 16 amino acids. As DNA, the CDR3 is TGTGCCAGCAGCTTGGACTTCACAGGCCTCTCTCATGGCTACACCTTC. It yields the protein CASSLDFTGLSHGYTF.

The chain uses TRBV5-4 and TRBJ2-7; 9 positions agree with TRBD2. Germline lookup yields CDR1 SGHNT and CDR2 YYREEE (reference sequence). There are 14 residues in the CDR3. With 3 bases clipped from V and 3 bases from J, the junction kept 4 bases outside the gene matches. The CDR3: CASSSAGGLYEQYF. The DNA for the CDR3 is TGTGCCAGCAGCTCAGCGGGGGGACTCTACGAGCAGTACTTC.

This chain uses TRBV6-5 with TRBJ1-6; possibly TRBD1 for D (5 bases). The CDR3 is 14 amino acids. The V end was cut by 6 bases, the J end by 9 bases, with 15 bases between. Germline V gives CDR1 MNHEY, CDR2 SVGAGI. The CDR3 DNA sequence: TGTGCCAGCAGCCCCACCCCCCAGGGTTCACCCCTCCACTTT. It is translated as CASSPTPQGSPLHF.

V and J are TRBV28 and TRBJ2-1, with D unclear. Trimming cost V 5 bases and J 7 bases, with 9 bases left between them. The CDR3 has 12 amino acids. The germline gives CDR1 MDHEN, CDR2 SYDVKM. CDR3 region: CASSLRKNEQFF. CDR3 nucleotide sequence: TGTGCCAGCAGTCTGAGAAAGAATGAGCAGTTCTTC.

The rearrangement joins TRBV11-2 to TRBJ2-7; 7 positions agree with TRBD1. V gave up 5 bases and J gave up 2 bases; unmatched junction bases: 3. The CDR3 contains 13 residues. The germline CDR1 and CDR2 sequences are SGHAT and FQNNGV. The CDR3: CASSRGQAYEQYF. CDR3 nucleotides: TGTGCCAGCAGCAGAGGACAGGCCTACGAGCAGTACTTC.

The chain employs TRBV27 and TRBJ1-2; tentatively, D is TRBD1 (5 bases). V lost 4 bases to trimming and J lost 7 bases, with 13 bases between them. Germline V gene lookup returns CDR1 MNHEY and CDR2 SMNVEV (reference sequence). This CDR3 comprises 13 residues. This CDR3 reads CASSSPAGRGYTF. The DNA for the CDR3 is TGTGCCAGCAGTTCGCCCGCAGGGCGTGGCTACACCTTC.

The CDR3 spells CASSPSLAGGWETQYF. The DNA for the CDR3 is TGTGCCAGCAGCCCCTCCCTAGCGGGGGGGTGGGAGACCCAGTACTTC. The chain combines TRBV28 with TRBJ2-5, with 12 bases matching TRBD2. CDR3 length equals 16 residues. The V gene end was trimmed by 6 bases and the J gene end by 5 bases; junction bases not matched to a gene: 10. Germline CDR1 is MDHEN and CDR2 is SYDVKM.

The rearrangement links TRBV7-2 to TRBJ2-3; 7 bases line up with TRBD2. This CDR3 comprises 13 residues. The V and J ends lost 6 bases and 4 bases, in that order; junction bases with no gene match: 4. The germline V gene encodes CDR1 SGHTA and CDR2 FQGNSA. The CDR3 DNA reads TGTGCCAGCAGGGGTGGGAGGGCAGATACGCAGTATTTT. Protein product: CASRGGRADTQYF.

The chain is built from TRBV19 and TRBJ2-7, with D tentatively TRBD2 (5 bases). Deletions cut 6 bases from V and 2 bases from J, with 17 bases between. This CDR3 region has 15 residues. CDR1 and CDR2 from the germline V gene are LNHDA and SQIVND (reference sequence). CDR3 nucleotide sequence: TGTGCCAGTAGGTCTGCTGAGGGCCGCGCCTACGAGCAGTACTTC. Encoded protein: CASRSAEGRAYEQYF.

This clone appeared a few times. V and J are TRBV7-9 and TRBJ2-1, with 8 bases matching TRBD2. Germline values: CDR1 SEHNR, CDR2 FQNEAQ (reference sequence). V dropped 8 bases and J dropped 7; count of bases not matched to a gene: 10. This CDR3 is built from 14 residues. The CDR3 bases are TGTGCCAGCGTGTGGCGGGAGGTTACTAATGAGCAGTTCTTC. Translated, it gives CASVWREVTNEQFF.

The J gene is TRBJ1-5, the V gene TRBV6-1; D is undetermined. In germline, CDR1 is MNHNS, CDR2 SASEGT. The V end was cut by 0 bases, the J end by 5 bases, with 14 bases between. The CDR3 contains 16 residues. CDR3 DNA sequence: TGTGCCAGCAGTGAAGCGCGAGGAAGGCGGGATCAGCCCCAGCATTTT. Its translation: CASSEARGRRDQPQHF.

DNA for the CDR3: TGTGCCAGCAGTGAAGGTAACAGGGGATTCTATGGCTACACCTTC. Protein product: CASSEGNRGFYGYTF. J is TRBJ1-2 and V is TRBV6-1; TRBD1 aligns across 7 bases. Trimming cost V 1 base and J 4 bases; bases outside gene matches: 6. The CDR3 spans 15 residues. Germline values: CDR1 MNHNS, CDR2 SASEGT.

The J gene is TRBJ1-4, the V gene TRBV5-8; D possibly corresponds to TRBD1 (6 bases). V lost 4 bases and J lost 6, with 22 bases in between. The CDR3 has 17 amino acids. Germline V gene data show CDR1 as SGHTS and CDR2 as YDEGEE. CDR3 in DNA: TGTGCCAGCAGCAGCTTATCGGGGGGCTACGGAGATGAAAAACTGTTTTTT. Translation gives CASSSLSGGYGDEKLFF.

The V gene is TRBV6-5, the J gene TRBJ1-2; no firm D call. V lost 0 bases and J 3 bases, leaving 8 bases between the germline ends. The CDR3 has 14 residues. Germline lookup yields CDR1 MNHEY and CDR2 SVGAGI. CDR3 nucleotide sequence: TGTGCCAGCAGTTACTCGAGCTTTGACTATGGCTACACCTTC. It encodes CASSYSSFDYGYTF.

The chain joins TRBV9 to TRBJ1-3; D is possibly TRBD1 (5 bases). The V end lost 0 bases, the J end lost 3 bases, and 13 bases lay between the germline ends. The CDR3 runs to 16 residues. Germline-derived CDR1 and CDR2 are SGDLS and YYNGEE. CDR3 nucleotide sequence: TGTGCCAGCAGCGTAGCCGGGGGAGGGCATGGAAACACCATATATTTT. Its protein is CASSVAGGGHGNTIYF.

This clone was seen once. The chain has TRBV28 and TRBJ2-5, with D tentatively TRBD1 (6 bases). V lost 5 bases and J lost 3, with 16 bases in between. Per germline, CDR1 MDHEN and CDR2 SYDVKM. This CDR3 spans 15 amino acids. CDR3 coding DNA: TGTGCCAGCAGTACGCCGGGACAACACAAAGAGACCCAGTACTTC. Residues: CASSTPGQHKETQYF.

This clone was counted between two and nine times. The gene calls are TRBV4-1 and TRBJ2-1; 8 positions match TRBD2. Germline loops: CDR1 MGHRA, CDR2 YSYEKL. The CDR3 sequence is 16 residues long. Unmatched junction bases numbered 9, after V lost 4 bases and J lost 4 bases. CDR3 nucleotide sequence: TGCGCCAGCAGCCCACGTAGTTTAGCGGGGTACAATGAGCAGTTCTTC. The encoded protein is CASSPRSLAGYNEQFF.

The chain has TRBV28 and TRBJ1-5; D remains ambiguous. With 6 bases removed from V and 5 bases from J, the gap between germline ends came to 26 bases. The CDR3 has 18 amino acids. Germline V lookup: CDR1 MDHEN, CDR2 SYDVKM. DNA of the CDR3: TGTGCCAGCAGCCAACCACAAACGGCCCTCATGCTAGATCAGCCCCAGCATTTT. Its protein product is CASSQPQTALMLDQPQHF.

This chain uses TRBV7-2 with TRBJ1-3; D is possibly TRBD1 (6 bases). CDR3 size: 16 residues. The germline V and J ends were trimmed by 0 bases and 0 bases, with 9 bases remaining between them. CDR1 and CDR2 (germline): SGHTA, FQGNSA. As DNA, the CDR3 is TGTGCCAGCAGCTTAGCAACAGGGCTCTCTGGAAACACCATATATTTT. Residues: CASSLATGLSGNTIYF. Combining the CDR3 with reference TRBV7-2 and TRBJ1-3 gives the whole variable domain GAGVSQSPSNKVTEKGKDVELRCDPISGHTALYWYRQSLGQGLEFLIYFQGNSAPDKSGLPSDRFSAERTGGSVSTLTIQRTQQEDSAVYLCASSLATGLSGNTIYFGEGSWLTVV.

The table lists this clone with a few counts. The rearrangement links TRBV7-6 to TRBJ1-5; D not certain. CDR1 is SGHVS and CDR2 is FNYEAQ in the germline V gene. Trimming left V 2 bases short and J 2 bases short, with 4 bases between. This CDR3 comprises 13 residues. The CDR3 loop is CASSLQGNQPQHF. The CDR3 DNA sequence: TGTGCCAGCAGCTTACAGGGCAATCAGCCCCAGCATTTT.

This clone was counted between two and nine times. The J gene is TRBJ2-2, the V gene TRBV28; D call uncertain. Trimming cost V 3 bases and J 3 bases, with 2 bases left between them. This CDR3 contains 12 residues. Germline loops: CDR1 MDHEN, CDR2 SYDVKM. DNA for the CDR3: TGTGCCAGCAGTTTCGACACCGGGGAGCTGTTTTTT. Translating gives CASSFDTGELFF.

This clone was observed a handful of times. This chain connects TRBV6-5 to TRBJ1-4; 7 bases map to TRBD1. V gave up 2 bases and J gave up 12 bases; unmatched junction bases: 3. This CDR3 contains 12 residues. CDR1 is MNHEY and CDR2 is SVGAGI in the germline V gene. The CDR3 nucleotides are TGTGCCAGCAGTTACCGTACAGGGGAACTGTTTTTT. It yields the protein CASSYRTGELFF.

This clone has just one count. V and J are TRBV6-1 and TRBJ2-7; D call uncertain. Germline V gene data show CDR1 as MNHNS and CDR2 as SASEGT. The CDR3 has 16 residues. Trimming removed 4 bases at V and 3 bases at J, with 19 bases between. CDR3 loop: CASSGPPGRQLYEQYF. CDR3 DNA: TGTGCCAGCAGTGGCCCCCCTGGCAGGCAACTCTACGAGCAGTACTTC.

In this sample, this clone turned up a few times. This chain joins TRBV19 and TRBJ1-1, with 8 bases lining up with TRBD1. Losses at the gene ends were 3 bases for V and 3 bases for J; bases not matched to a gene: 6. The CDR3 is 15 residues long. Germline loops: CDR1 LNHDA, CDR2 SQIVND (reference sequence). The DNA for the CDR3 is TGTGCCAGTAGTATCCAGGGGGCGACGTACACTGAAGCTTTCTTT. It yields the protein CASSIQGATYTEAFF.

The J gene is TRBJ2-1, the V gene TRBV4-1; 10 bases match TRBD1. The germline CDR1 and CDR2 sequences are MGHRA and YSYEKL. The CDR3 consists of 15 residues. V was pared by 5 bases and J by 5 bases, with 6 bases of the junction left unmatched. CDR3 in amino acids: CASSYGTGEDNEQFF. For the CDR3, the DNA is TGCGCCAGCAGCTACGGGACAGGGGAAGACAATGAGCAGTTCTTC.

V is TRBV21-1 and J is TRBJ1-1; the D segment call TRBD1 is taken from the table without a DNA check. TRBV21-1 is a listed pseudogene. The CDR3 runs to 15 residues. The CDR3 DNA reads TGTGCCAGCAGCAAAAGCCACAGGGGGTGCACTGAAGCTTTCTTT. It codes for CASSKSHRGCTEAFF.